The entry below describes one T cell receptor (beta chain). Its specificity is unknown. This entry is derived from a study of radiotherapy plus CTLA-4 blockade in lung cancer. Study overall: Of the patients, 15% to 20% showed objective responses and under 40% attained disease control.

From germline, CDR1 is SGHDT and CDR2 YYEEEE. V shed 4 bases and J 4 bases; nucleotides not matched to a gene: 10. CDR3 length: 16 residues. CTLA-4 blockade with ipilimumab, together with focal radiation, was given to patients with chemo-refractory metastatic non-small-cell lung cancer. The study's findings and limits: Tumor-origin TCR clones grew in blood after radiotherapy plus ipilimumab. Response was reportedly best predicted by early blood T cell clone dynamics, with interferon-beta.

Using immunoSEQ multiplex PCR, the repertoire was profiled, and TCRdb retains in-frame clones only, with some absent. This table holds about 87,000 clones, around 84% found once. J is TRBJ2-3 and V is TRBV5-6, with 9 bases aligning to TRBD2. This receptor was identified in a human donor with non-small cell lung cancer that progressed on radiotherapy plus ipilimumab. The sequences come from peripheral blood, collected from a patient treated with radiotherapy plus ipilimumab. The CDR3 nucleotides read TGTGCCAGCAGCCTCGGCGGCCTAGCGGGACCAGATACGCAGTATTTT. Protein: CASSLGGLAGPDTQYF.